This entry describes one T cell receptor (beta chain). Antigen specificity is unknown. This entry comes from a study of identical twins. Study-level findings and limits: Insertions were fewer in abundant cord blood beta clonotypes, whereas memory repertoires showed none of this pattern. Out-of-frame alpha sequences shared by twins showed excess low generation probability.

TCRdb reanalysed the 5' RACE reads using MiXCR and keeps one entry per CDR3 protein. The sample comprises some 1,700,000 distinct CDR3 sequences, around 33% of which are singletons, and less than 0.35% rests with the top ten. The germline V gene encodes CDR1 SNHLY and CDR2 FYNNEI. The CDR3 loop spans 15 amino acids. V was pared by 10 bases and J by 8 bases, with 16 bases of the junction left unmatched. Sequencing input: cord blood. The gene calls are TRBV2 and TRBJ2-1; 8 nucleotides agree with TRBD1. This sequence originates from a newborn girl in good health. CDR3 bases: TGTGCCACCTCGATGGACAGGGAGGTGGACGATGAGCAGTTCTTC. This translates into CATSMDREVDDEQFF. The variable domain in full, completed from reference TRBV2 and TRBJ2-1, reads EPEVTQTPSHQVTQMGQEVILRCVPISNHLYFYWYRQILGQKVEFLVSFYNNEISEKSEIFDDQFSVERPDGSNFTLKIRSTKLEDSAMYFCATSMDREVDDEQFFGPGTRLTVL.